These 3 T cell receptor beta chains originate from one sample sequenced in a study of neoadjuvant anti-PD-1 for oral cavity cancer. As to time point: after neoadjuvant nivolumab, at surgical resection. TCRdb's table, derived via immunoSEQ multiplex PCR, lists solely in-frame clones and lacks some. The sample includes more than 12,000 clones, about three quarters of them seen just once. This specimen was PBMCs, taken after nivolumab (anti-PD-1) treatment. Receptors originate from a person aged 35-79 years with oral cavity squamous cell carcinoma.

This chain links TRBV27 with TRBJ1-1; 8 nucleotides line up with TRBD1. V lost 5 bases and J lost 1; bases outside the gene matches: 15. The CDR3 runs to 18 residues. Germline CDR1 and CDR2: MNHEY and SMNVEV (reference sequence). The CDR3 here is CASSLPWDRRSPNTEAFF. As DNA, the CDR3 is TGTGCCAGCAGTCTACCATGGGACAGGCGTTCACCGAACACTGAAGCTTTCTTT.

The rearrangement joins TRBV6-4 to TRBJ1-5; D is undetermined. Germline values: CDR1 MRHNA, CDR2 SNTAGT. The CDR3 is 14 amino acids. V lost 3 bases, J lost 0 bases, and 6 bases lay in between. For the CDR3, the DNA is TGTGCCAGCAGTGAGGGTTATAGCAATCAGCCCCAGCATTTT. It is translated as CASSEGYSNQPQHF.

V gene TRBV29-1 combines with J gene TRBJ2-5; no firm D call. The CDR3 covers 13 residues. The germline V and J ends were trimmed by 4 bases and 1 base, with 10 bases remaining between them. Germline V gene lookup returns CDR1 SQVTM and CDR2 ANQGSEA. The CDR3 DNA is TGCAGCGTTGGCGGCGGCCCCCAAGAGACCCAGTACTTC. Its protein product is CSVGGGPQETQYF.